This T cell receptor beta chain was documented in a study of Ad26.COV2.S vaccination and SARS-CoV-2 variants. About the research overall: Ad26.COV2.S, an intramuscular injection, was given once or twice 56 days apart. General observations from the study: Breadth and depth estimates from TCRs may understate total T cell responses.

Here immunoSEQ multiplex PCR was the method, and the copy in TCRdb shows in-frame clones only, minus some. Here the sample spans roughly 330,000 clones, 85% to 90% being singletons. The CDR3 consists of 14 residues. J lost 5 bases, V lost 5 bases, and 5 bases had no gene match. Germline CDR1 and CDR2: SGHNT and YENEEA. Details on this clone: What it binds is unknown.

Treatment reported: approximately 18 received Ad26.COV2.S at low or high dose, single or two shots; 5 received placebo; per-sample allocation not given. Collection of the samples took place on day 63 after the first injection of vaccine or placebo. Donation came from an adult in Boston who was aged 18-55 years. V is TRBV11-3 and J is TRBJ2-2; 7 nucleotides align to TRBD1. The clonotype originates from a person between 18 and 59 years old who received the Ad26.COV2.S COVID-19 vaccine or a placebo. Specimen: peripheral blood, collected in a trial of Ad26.COV2.S vaccine versus placebo. This CDR3 reads CASSPRGSTGELFF. CDR3 DNA: TGTGCCAGCAGCCCCAGGGGGTCTACCGGGGAGCTGTTTTTT. The complete variable domain, with remaining parts taken from reference TRBV11-3 and TRBJ2-2, reads EAGVVQSPRYKIIEKKQPVAFWCNPISGHNTLYWYLQNLGQGPELLIRYENEEAVDDSQLPKDRFSAERLKGVDSTLKIQPAELGDSAVYLCASSPRGSTGELFFGEGSRLTVL.